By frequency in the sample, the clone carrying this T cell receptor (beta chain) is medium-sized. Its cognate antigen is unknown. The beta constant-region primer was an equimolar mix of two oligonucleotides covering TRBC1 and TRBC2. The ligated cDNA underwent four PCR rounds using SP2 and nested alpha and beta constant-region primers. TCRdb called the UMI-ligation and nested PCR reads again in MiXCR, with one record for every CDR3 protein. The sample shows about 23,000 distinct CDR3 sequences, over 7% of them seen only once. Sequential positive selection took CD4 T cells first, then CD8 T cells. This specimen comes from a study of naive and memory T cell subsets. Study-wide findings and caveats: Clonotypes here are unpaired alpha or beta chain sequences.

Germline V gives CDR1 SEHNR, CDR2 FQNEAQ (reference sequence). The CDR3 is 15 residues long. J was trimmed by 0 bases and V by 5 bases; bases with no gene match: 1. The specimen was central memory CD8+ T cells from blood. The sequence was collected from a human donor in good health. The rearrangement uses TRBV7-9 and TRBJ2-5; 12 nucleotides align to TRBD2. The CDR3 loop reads CASSTSGRYQETQYF. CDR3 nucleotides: TGTGCCAGCAGCACTAGCGGGAGGTACCAAGAGACCCAGTACTTC.